The rows below give T cell receptor beta chains drawn from one sample of a study of blood T cell repertoires in COVID-19. Only in-frame clones appear in the TCRdb table, and some are missing; sequencing was by immunoSEQ multiplex PCR. The sample records 80,000 to 100,000 clones, about 90% being singletons. Sequenced material: peripheral blood. These receptor sequences come from a man between 65 and 80 years old with acute or convalescent COVID-19. Each CDR3 is given with its conserved first and last residue. A D gene is named only where the DNA matches it firmly. Not every row has a clone size; where given, it reads once, few, many or a size class.

clone size,J gene,D gene,V gene,CDR3 protein,CDR3 DNA
.,TRBJ1-3,.,TRBV12-3/TRBV12-4,CASSTGSGNTIYF,TGTGCCAGCAGCACAGGCTCTGGAAACACCATATATTTT
.,TRBJ2-5,.,TRBV2,CASSVLQAETQYF,TGTGCCAGCAGTGTATTACAGGCGGAGACCCAGTACTTC
.,TRBJ2-5,TRBD1,TRBV5-1,CASSPGQGGETQYF,TGCGCCAGCAGCCCGGGACAGGGTGGAGAGACCCAGTACTTC
.,TRBJ1-5,.,TRBV19,CASTEAAGVVNQPQHF,TGTGCCAGTACGGAAGCAGCGGGGGTCGTGAATCAGCCCCAGCATTTT
.,TRBJ1-1,.,TRBV5-1,CASSPEPGTFGAFF,TGCGCCAGCAGCCCAGAGCCCGGGACATTCGGAGCTTTCTTT
.,TRBJ2-2,.,TRBV11-2,CASSLVLSRNTGELFF,TGTGCCAGCAGCTTAGTTTTGTCTCGGAACACCGGGGAGCTGTTTTTT
.,TRBJ1-2,.,TRBV6-4,CASRDGRNYGYTF,TGTGCCAGCAGAGATGGGCGAAACTATGGCTACACCTTC
few,TRBJ1-5,.,TRBV7-9,CASSLDRADQPQHF,TGTGCCAGCAGCTTAGACAGGGCTGATCAGCCCCAGCATTTT
.,TRBJ1-5,.,TRBV29-1,CSAGHNDQPQHF,TGCAGCGCGGGACACAATGATCAGCCCCAGCATTTT
.,TRBJ1-3,.,TRBV20-1,CSAQTGNTIYF,TGCAGTGCACAAACTGGAAACACCATATATTTT
.,TRBJ2-2,.,TRBV19,CASTIANTGELFF,TGTGCCAGTACGATAGCGAACACCGGGGAGCTGTTTTTT
.,TRBJ2-3,.,TRBV15,CATSSLERGTDTQYF,TGTGCCACCAGCTCCTTAGAGAGGGGCACAGATACGCAGTATTTT
.,TRBJ1-6,.,TRBV5-6,CASSSGQSYNSPLHF,TGTGCCAGCAGTTCCGGACAGTCGTATAATTCACCCCTCCACTTT
.,TRBJ2-1,.,TRBV4-1,CASSQVGGSYNEQFF,TGCGCCAGCAGCCAAGTAGGGGGCTCCTACAATGAGCAGTTCTTC
.,TRBJ2-7,TRBD2,TRBV11-2,CASSPMLAGTYEQYF,TGTGCCAGCAGCCCGATGTTAGCGGGGACCTACGAGCAGTACTTC
.,TRBJ2-2,.,TRBV6-5,CASKERAPGAGELFF,TGTGCCAGCAAGGAGCGGGCCCCAGGAGCCGGGGAGCTGTTTTTT
.,TRBJ2-1,TRBD2,TRBV6-4,CASSSGTSGYNEQFF,TGTGCCAGCAGTTCCGGGACTAGCGGTTACAATGAGCAGTTCTTC
.,TRBJ2-3,.,TRBV9,CASSEGTRTDTQYF,TGTGCCAGCAGCGAAGGGACACGCACAGATACGCAGTATTTT
.,TRBJ2-1,TRBD1,TRBV3-1/TRBV3-2,CASSHGQATNEQFF,TGTGCCAGCAGCCACGGACAGGCGACAAATGAGCAGTTCTTC
.,TRBJ1-5,TRBD1,TRBV19,CASSMTGNQPQHF,TGTGCCAGTAGTATGACAGGGAATCAGCCCCAGCATTTT
once,TRBJ1-1,.,TRBV5-1,CASSPQLNTEAFF,TGCGCCAGCAGCCCTCAGTTGAACACTGAAGCTTTCTTT
.,TRBJ2-1,.,TRBV11-2,CASSLLSSDEQFF,TGTGCCAGCAGCTTACTAAGCTCCGATGAGCAGTTCTTC
.,TRBJ2-4,.,TRBV7-9,CASSSTDLLGTFIQYF,TGTGCCAGCAGCTCAACCGATTTACTAGGGACTTTCATTCAGTACTTC
.,TRBJ1-2,TRBD1,TRBV11-2,CASSFQGRGRGGYTF,TGTGCCAGCAGCTTCCAGGGCAGGGGGAGAGGTGGCTACACCTTC
.,TRBJ2-2,.,TRBV6-5,CASSYQGQNTGELFF,TGTGCCAGCAGCTACCAGGGACAGAACACCGGGGAGCTGTTTTTT
.,TRBJ2-2,TRBD1,TRBV5-4,CASSLETGSRTGELFF,TGTGCCAGCAGCTTGGAGACAGGGAGTCGTACCGGGGAGCTGTTTTTT
.,TRBJ1-4,.,TRBV19,CASSSRTRGEKLFF,TGTGCCAGTAGTTCTAGGACAAGGGGCGAAAAACTGTTTTTT
.,TRBJ2-5,TRBD1,TRBV5-4,CASSGGQGPQETQYF,TGTGCCAGCAGCGGGGGACAGGGGCCCCAAGAGACCCAGTACTTC
once,TRBJ1-1,TRBD1,TRBV6-6,CASSYLTGGTEAFF,TGTGCCAGCAGTTACCTTACAGGGGGCACTGAAGCTTTCTTT
.,TRBJ2-2,.,TRBV11-2,CASSLVAAGTGELFF,TGTGCCAGCAGCTTGGTTGCGGCCGGCACCGGGGAGCTGTTTTTT
few,TRBJ1-1,.,TRBV9,CASSVVGGMNTEAFF,TGTGCCAGCAGCGTAGTGGGGGGTATGAACACTGAAGCTTTCTTT
.,TRBJ1-2,TRBD1,TRBV12-5,CASGPRTGVVYGYTF,TGTGCTAGTGGTCCCAGGACAGGGGTAGTCTATGGCTACACCTTC
.,TRBJ1-1,.,TRBV3-1/TRBV3-2,CASSQGAMNTEAFF,TGTGCCAGCAGCCAAGGGGCCATGAACACTGAAGCTTTCTTT
.,TRBJ1-4,.,TRBV19,CASNLQGPEKLFF,TGTGCCAGTAACCTACAGGGCCCCGAAAAACTGTTTTTT
.,TRBJ2-3,.,TRBV27,CASSLWNRDGQYF,TGTGCCAGCAGTTTATGGAACAGGGACGGGCAGTATTTT
.,TRBJ1-4,TRBD1,TRBV15,CATSPGTGRSTNEKLFF,TGTGCCACCAGCCCCGGGACAGGCAGATCAACTAATGAAAAACTGTTTTTT
.,TRBJ2-6,TRBD1,TRBV27,CASRTDRVPGFGANVLTF,TGTGCCAGCAGAACTGACAGGGTTCCCGGTTTTGGGGCCAACGTCCTGACTTTC
.,TRBJ2-1,TRBD2,TRBV28,CASSSPTSFREQFF,TGTGCCAGCAGTTCCCCGACTAGCTTTCGAGAGCAGTTCTTC
.,TRBJ1-4,.,TRBV5-1,CASSLNSGFNEKLFF,TGCGCCAGCAGCTTGAATTCAGGGTTTAATGAAAAACTGTTTTTT
.,TRBJ1-6,TRBD1,TRBV27,CASSLTGSSPLHF,TGTGCCAGCAGTTTGACAGGGAGTTCACCCCTCCACTTT
.,TRBJ1-5,TRBD1,TRBV4-1,CASSHRDRGLGQPQHF,TGCGCCAGCAGCCATCGGGACAGGGGGCTAGGTCAGCCCCAGCATTTT
.,TRBJ1-1,TRBD1,TRBV19,CASSIGRARGRQYSEAFF,TGTGCCAGTAGTATAGGAAGGGCCAGGGGGCGACAGTATTCTGAAGCTTTCTTT
once,TRBJ2-7,.,TRBV19,CASSLTSTYEQYF,TGTGCCAGTAGTTTGACAAGCACCTACGAGCAGTACTTC
.,TRBJ2-3,.,TRBV2,CASTGTFTDTQYF,TGTGCCAGCACAGGGACTTTCACAGATACGCAGTATTTT
.,TRBJ2-2,.,TRBV9,CASSVEGAGELFF,TGTGCCAGCAGCGTAGAAGGGGCCGGGGAGCTGTTTTTT
.,TRBJ1-4,.,TRBV3-1/TRBV3-2,CASSQGGRVAF,TGTGCCAGCAGCCAAGGGGGCAGAGTTGCATTT
.,TRBJ2-7,TRBD2,TRBV30,CAWNSGGPQYF,TGTGCCTGGAATAGCGGGGGCCCGCAGTACTTC
.,TRBJ2-2,.,TRBV2,CASSDWEVGELFF,TGTGCCAGCAGTGACTGGGAGGTCGGGGAGCTGTTTTTT
.,TRBJ2-2,TRBD1,TRBV2,CASKPGQGTRELFF,TGTGCCAGTAAGCCGGGACAGGGGACGAGGGAGCTGTTTTTT
few,TRBJ1-4,.,TRBV28,CASSSLEGEGEKLFF,TGTGCCAGCAGCTCCCTTGAGGGGGAGGGTGAAAAACTGTTTTTT
.,TRBJ1-2,.,TRBV19,CASRKPGDGYTF,TGTGCCAGTAGAAAGCCAGGGGATGGCTACACCTTC
.,TRBJ1-5,TRBD1,TRBV19,CASSLGTGSYSNQPQHF,TGTGCCAGTAGTTTAGGGACAGGGTCCTATAGCAATCAGCCCCAGCATTTT
.,TRBJ2-7,.,TRBV19,CASEGTPGEQYF,TGTGCCAGTGAAGGTACCCCCGGGGAGCAGTACTTC